Following are 8 T cell receptor beta chains from one sample sequenced in a study of spatial heterogeneity in lung cancer. Whole-study findings and limits: Higher tumor mutation counts went along with higher counts of expanded intratumoral alpha and beta TCRs.

Time point defined: sample taken at primary tumor resection. No antigen has been assigned to these receptors. A single record per CDR3 protein comes from TCRdb applying MiXCR to the 5' RACE reads. The sample records about 13,000 distinct CDR3 sequences, 5.6% being singletons. The sequencing used lung tumor tissue, collected at surgery. All receptors derive from a female donor with early-stage non-small cell lung cancer.

This clonotype was found many times. The size of this beta chain means little, since it is a stray read in a library made for alpha chains. The J gene is TRBJ1-1, the V gene TRBV5-5, with unresolved D. CDR1 is SGHKS and CDR2 is YYEKEE in the germline V gene (reference sequence). This CDR3 has 14 residues. V was clipped by 4 bases and J by 2 bases, with 12 bases between them. The CDR3 reads CASSRGSRNTEAFF. CDR3 nucleotides: TGTGCCAGCAGCCGCGGCTCCAGAAACACTGAAGCTTTCTTT.

This clonotype was observed a few times. Since it is a stray read in a library aimed at alpha chains, this beta chain has a size that is not meaningful. CDR3 DNA: TGCAGTGCTAGAGATCGACTTGGACTAGATACGCAGTATTTT. It is translated as CSARDRLGLDTQYF. The chain recombines TRBV20-1 with TRBJ2-3; D possibly corresponds to TRBD2 (5 bases). Germline CDR1 and CDR2: DFQATT and SNEGSKA (reference sequence). The CDR3 is 14 residues long. V lost 0 bases, J lost 5 bases, and 12 bases lay in between.

This clonotype is judged medium-sized. The library was designed around alpha chains, so this beta chain is a stray read whose abundance carries little weight. The rearrangement uses TRBV13 and TRBJ2-1; possible D gene TRBD2, 6 bases. Trimming stripped 2 bases from V and 15 bases from J, with 17 bases between. Germline V CDR1 and CDR2: PRHDT, FYEKMQ (reference sequence). There are 13 residues in the CDR3. DNA for the CDR3: TGTGCCAGCAGCTTATATCCCGGCGGGGACCCGTTCTTC. Amino acid sequence: CASSLYPGGDPFF. Complete variable domain (other parts from reference TRBV13 and TRBJ2-1): AAGVIQSPRHLIKEKRETATLKCYPIPRHDTVYWYQQGPGQDPQFLISFYEKMQSDKGSIPDRFSAQQFSDYHSELNMSSLELGDSALYFCASSLYPGGDPFFGPGTRLTVL.

Judged by abundance, this clonotype is medium-sized. This beta chain is a stray read from a library made for alpha chains; its abundance is not meaningful. This chain joins TRBV29-1 and TRBJ2-4, with 7 bases aligning to TRBD1. The junction had 11 bases not matched to a gene; V was cut back by 6 bases and J by 3 bases. Germline V gene data show CDR1 as SQVTM and CDR2 as ANQGSEA. This CDR3 has 15 amino acids. The CDR3 sequence: CSVRTGVYGKNIQYF. The CDR3 nucleotides read TGCAGCGTGAGAACAGGGGTTTATGGCAAAAACATTCAGTACTTC.

This clonotype appeared many times. This beta chain is an unintended read in a library built for alpha chains; its size means little. The V and J genes are TRBV12-3 or TRBV12-4 and TRBJ2-1; 11 bases are a match to TRBD2. The V gene end was trimmed by 6 bases and the J gene end by 9 bases; junction bases not matched to a gene: 19. This CDR3 comprises 18 residues. DNA for the CDR3: TGTGCCAGCAGCACAGTCTTTAATCGTAGCGGGGGGGCCGTTGAGCAGTTCTTC. Its protein product is CASSTVFNRSGGAVEQFF.

This clonotype was observed at least ten times. This beta chain turned up in a library designed for alpha chains; as an off-target read, its abundance says little. The CDR3 region is CAKGERENTAHYGYTF. As DNA, the CDR3 is TGTGCCAAGGGGGAAAGGGAGAACACGGCCCACTATGGCTACACCTTC. The chain combines TRBV2 with TRBJ1-2; possibly TRBD1 for D (6 bases). The germline CDR1 and CDR2 sequences are SNHLY and FYNNEI. There are 16 residues in the CDR3. Deletions cut 10 bases from V and 3 bases from J, with 24 bases between.

This clonotype has ten or more counts. The size of this beta chain means little, since it is a stray read in a library made for alpha chains. This chain joins TRBV10-3 and TRBJ2-1, with D possibly TRBD2 on 5 matching bases. There are 14 residues in the CDR3. Germline loops: CDR1 ENHRY, CDR2 SYGVKD. The V end lost 1 base, the J end lost 4 bases, and 8 bases lay between the germline ends. This chain's CDR3 is CAISELEEYNEQFF. DNA of the CDR3: TGTGCCATCAGTGAGTTGGAGGAATACAATGAGCAGTTCTTC.

Points on this clonotype: This beta chain is a stray read from a library made for alpha chains; its abundance is not meaningful. This sequence joins TRBV7-9 and TRBJ1-1, with TRBD1 as a possible D gene (6 bases). CDR1 is SEHNR and CDR2 is FQNEAQ in the germline V gene (reference sequence). The CDR3 is 15 amino acids. V dropped 0 bases and J dropped 5 bases, with 13 bases sitting between them. The CDR3 sequence: CASSLASGGGTEAFF. The CDR3 DNA follows: TGTGCCAGCAGCTTAGCAAGCGGGGGCGGGACTGAAGCTTTCTTT.